A selection of T cell receptor beta chains follows, all from one sample in a study of cytomegalovirus exposure and HLA in healthy donors. Libraries were prepared by immunoSEQ multiplex PCR; TCRdb keeps only in-frame clonotypes and omits some of them. Of just over 150,000 clones in the sample, 65% to 80% were seen once. Sequenced input: PBMCs. The source is a female donor in good health and CMV-seronegative. CDR3s include the opening cysteine and the closing phenylalanine or tryptophan. Fields, in order: J gene, CDR3 length, V gene, CDR3 protein.

j_gene: TRBJ1-1
len: 13
v_gene: TRBV9
CDR3aa: CASSVGPNTEAFF

j_gene: -
len: 15
v_gene: TRBV6-5
CDR3aa: CASSRLAGSSYEQYF

j_gene: TRBJ1-2
len: 16
v_gene: TRBV2
CDR3aa: CASIRDRAVPYYGYTF

j_gene: TRBJ1-5
len: 16
v_gene: TRBV6-6
CDR3aa: CASSYRRGVGNQPQHF

j_gene: TRBJ1-2
len: 15
v_gene: TRBV15
CDR3aa: CATSRDPGDVYGYTF

j_gene: TRBJ1-2
len: 15
v_gene: TRBV5-4
CDR3aa: CASSLELQGFYGYTF

j_gene: TRBJ1-2
len: 16
v_gene: TRBV4-1
CDR3aa: CASSQDTSTSNYGYTF

j_gene: TRBJ2-4
len: 15
v_gene: TRBV15
CDR3aa: CATSRDTLDKNIQYF

j_gene: TRBJ1-5
len: 15
v_gene: TRBV15
CDR3aa: CATSRDRGFNQPQHF

j_gene: TRBJ1-2
len: 15
v_gene: TRBV19
CDR3aa: CASTLRGIANYGYTF

j_gene: TRBJ1-1
len: 14
v_gene: TRBV27
CDR3aa: CASSFGRVNTEAFF

j_gene: TRBJ2-5
len: 15
v_gene: TRBV11-2
CDR3aa: CASSLALMSGGAQYF

j_gene: TRBJ1-3
len: 16
v_gene: TRBV11-2
CDR3aa: CASSLSPRGSGNTIYF

j_gene: TRBJ1-5
len: 14
v_gene: TRBV27
CDR3aa: CASSLSGPGQPQHF

j_gene: TRBJ1-4
len: 13
v_gene: TRBV5-4
CDR3aa: CASSLAHNEKLFF

j_gene: TRBJ1-4
len: 16
v_gene: TRBV30
CDR3aa: CAWREHPGTVNEKLFF

j_gene: TRBJ2-7
len: 16
v_gene: TRBV5-1
CDR3aa: CASSPRPQGGTYEQYF

j_gene: TRBJ2-7
len: 14
v_gene: TRBV5-6
CDR3aa: CASSLATSSYEQYF

j_gene: TRBJ2-5
len: 14
v_gene: TRBV30
CDR3aa: CAWREPGFQETPYF

j_gene: TRBJ1-2
len: 14
v_gene: TRBV7-2
CDR3aa: CASSLDRGGYGYTF

j_gene: TRBJ2-3
len: 17
v_gene: TRBV7-2
CDR3aa: CASSSFVGGPVTDTQYF